A single sample is the source of the 8 T cell receptor beta chains below, sequenced in a study of CD8+ T cells in alopecia areata. Alopecia areata patients provided lesional scalp punch biopsies and peripheral blood, both collected for the study. RNA was extracted and reverse transcribed into cDNA as the sequencing template. Measured with immunoSEQ multiplex PCR; TCRdb has only the in-frame clones, and not every one. The sample holds about 7,400 clones; approximately 70% are singletons and the top ten take about 22%. Sequencing was performed on skin, taken at week 0. These receptors all stem from a human donor with alopecia areata.

In nucleotides, the CDR3 is TGCGCCAGCAGCCAAGATGACAGGATCCTGGTTCAGCCCCAGCATTTT. Amino acid sequence: CASSQDDRILVQPQHF. The chain combines TRBV4-1 with TRBJ1-5; a weak D match, TRBD1 (6 bases). The V gene lost 0 bases and the J gene lost 6 bases, with 15 bases spanning the gap. There are 16 residues in the CDR3. CDR1 and CDR2 from the germline V gene are MGHRA and YSYEKL.

The chain employs TRBV5-4 and TRBJ1-2; D is unresolved. The CDR3 extends over 13 amino acids. Trimming took off 4 bases at V and 4 bases at J, with 11 bases between the two ends. In germline, CDR1 is SGHNT, CDR2 YYREEE (reference sequence). The CDR3 reads CASSQEITYGYTF. The CDR3 region has the DNA TGTGCCAGCAGCCAGGAGATAACCTATGGCTACACCTTC.

This clone was picked up a small number of times. The rearrangement joins TRBV5-6 to TRBJ2-6; tentatively, D is TRBD1 (6 bases). CDR3 length: 15 residues. Germline V gives CDR1 SGHDT, CDR2 YYEEEE. Trimming cost V 7 bases and J 0 bases, with 11 bases left between them. The CDR3 sequence is CASVTGISGANVLTF. The DNA for the CDR3 is TGTGCCAGCGTCACAGGGATCTCTGGGGCCAACGTCCTGACTTTC.

The chain has TRBV7-2 and TRBJ2-2; TRBD1 matches 7 bases. The CDR3 runs to 15 residues. CDR1 is SGHTA, CDR2 FQGNSA, per germline. V was clipped by 6 bases and J by 0 bases; unmatched bases: 4. CDR3 DNA sequence: TGTGCCAGCAGTTCCGGGACAGCGAACACCGGGGAGCTGTTTTTT. Translating gives CASSSGTANTGELFF.

Regarding this clone: A read error may account for a junction end that differs from germline. The same CDR3 can be traced to other DNA sequences in this sample. V is TRBV6-5 and J is TRBJ2-2, with D perhaps being TRBD1 or TRBD2 (5 bases each). CDR1 and CDR2 from the germline V gene are MNHEY and SVGAGI. This CDR3 has 16 residues. CDR3 bases: TGCGCCAGCAGTTACTCGAACGTGGGGGTCACCGGGGAGCTGTTTTTT. This codes for CASSYSNVGVTGELFF.

The chain has TRBV19 and TRBJ2-1; 7 nucleotides line up with TRBD1. This CDR3 spans 15 amino acids. The J segment lost 4 bases and the V segment lost 6 bases, leaving 9 bases of the junction unmatched. The germline V gene has CDR1 LNHDA and CDR2 SQIVND (reference sequence). The CDR3 bases are TGTGCCAGTAGCGCACAGGGGATCGCGTACAATGAGCAGTTCTTC. Its protein product is CASSAQGIAYNEQFF.

This clone was found a few times. This chain connects TRBV4-1 to TRBJ1-6; 10 bases line up with TRBD1. CDR1 and CDR2 (germline): MGHRA, YSYEKL. After removal of 10 bases from V and 7 bases from J, the junction contained 7 bases not matched to a gene. The CDR3 has 14 amino acids. The chain's CDR3 is CATRRDRGNSPLHF. Here the CDR3 DNA reads TGCGCCACCCGCAGGGACAGGGGAAATTCACCCCTCCACTTT.

This sequence joins TRBV7-3 and TRBJ2-1; tentatively, D is TRBD2 (6 bases). There are 14 residues in the CDR3. V was cut by 1 base and J by 4 bases, with 8 bases left in between. The germline CDR1 and CDR2 sequences are SGHTA and FQGTGA. The CDR3 is CASSLSGVYNEQFF. CDR3 nucleotide sequence: TGTGCCAGCAGCTTAAGCGGGGTTTACAATGAGCAGTTCTTC.